Here is one T cell receptor (beta chain) with its context. This record comes from a study of blood T cell repertoires in COVID-19. On the study more broadly: Sample material is recorded as cDNA or gDNA derived from T cells, B-cell-depleted T cells, or PBMCs.

The CDR3 length is 19 residues. Germline V gives CDR1 MGHRA, CDR2 YSYEKL. The germline V and J ends were trimmed by 0 bases and 2 bases, with 20 bases remaining between them. Original methodology: Using reference gene primer amplification, nucleated cell counts were estimated. Profiling relied on immunoSEQ multiplex PCR, and the TCRdb table lists in-frame clones only, not all of them. That table furnishes V, J and clone size, whereas the DNA furnished D and trimming. The sample contains about 250,000 clones, approximately 85% of which appear only once. The sequenced sample was peripheral blood. The TCR sequence derives from a man aged 50 or older with active or convalescent COVID-19. The gene calls are TRBV4-1 and TRBJ2-4, with D possibly matching TRBD1 (5 bases). CDR3 region: CASSQDWTLTGSTKNIQYF. Written as DNA, the CDR3 is TGCGCCAGCAGCCAAGATTGGACCTTAACAGGCTCCACCAAAAACATTCAGTACTTC.